This TCR beta chain was captured by sequencing in a study of CD8 T cells in ankylosing spondylitis. Quantitative 5'-RACE with molecular barcodes produced the TCR beta libraries. TCRdb ran MiXCR on the 5' RACE reads and lists one entry per CDR3 protein. The sample contains 150,000 to 200,000 distinct CDR3 sequences, about 18% of which appear only once. Study-wide results and limits: Blood of patients with ankylosing spondylitis appeared to be characterized by a TCR beta motif of about 8 highly homologous variants. Clones linked to disease were reported to show significant enrichment in matched ankylosing spondylitis synovial fluid.

The V end lost 0 bases, the J end lost 4 bases, and 13 bases lay between the germline ends. Germline assignment: CDR1 SQVTM and CDR2 ANQGSEA. This CDR3 contains 15 residues. This clonotype was observed many times. Its antigen is currently unknown. The chain has TRBV29-1 and TRBJ2-1; D may correspond to TRBD1 or TRBD2 (6 bases each). The sequencing input was blood, either unsorted or a sorted T cell fraction (not recorded which). The sequence derives from a male donor aged 10-29 years with ankylosing spondylitis or in good health (not recorded which). The CDR3 here is CSVEDPGAGYNEQFF. As DNA, the CDR3 is TGCAGCGTTGAAGACCCGGGGGCAGGATACAATGAGCAGTTCTTC.